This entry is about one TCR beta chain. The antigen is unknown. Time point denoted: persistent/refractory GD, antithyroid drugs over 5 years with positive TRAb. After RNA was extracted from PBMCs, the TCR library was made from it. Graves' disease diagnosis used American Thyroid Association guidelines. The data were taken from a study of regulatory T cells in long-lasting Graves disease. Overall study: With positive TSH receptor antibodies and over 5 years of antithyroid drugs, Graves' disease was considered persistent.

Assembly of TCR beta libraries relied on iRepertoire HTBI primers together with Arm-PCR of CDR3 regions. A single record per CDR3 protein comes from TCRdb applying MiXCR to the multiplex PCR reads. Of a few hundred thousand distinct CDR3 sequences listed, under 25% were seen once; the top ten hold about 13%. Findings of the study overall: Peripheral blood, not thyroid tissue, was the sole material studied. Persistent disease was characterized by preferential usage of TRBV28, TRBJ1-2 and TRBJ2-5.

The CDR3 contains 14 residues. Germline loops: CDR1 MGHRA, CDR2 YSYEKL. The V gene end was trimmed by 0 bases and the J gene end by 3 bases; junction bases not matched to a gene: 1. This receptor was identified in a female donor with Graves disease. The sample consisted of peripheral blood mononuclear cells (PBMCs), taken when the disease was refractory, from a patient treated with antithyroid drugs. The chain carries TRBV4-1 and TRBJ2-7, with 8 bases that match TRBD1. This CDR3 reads CASSQDDRGYEQYF. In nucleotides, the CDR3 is TGCGCCAGCAGCCAAGATGACAGGGGCTACGAGCAGTACTTC.